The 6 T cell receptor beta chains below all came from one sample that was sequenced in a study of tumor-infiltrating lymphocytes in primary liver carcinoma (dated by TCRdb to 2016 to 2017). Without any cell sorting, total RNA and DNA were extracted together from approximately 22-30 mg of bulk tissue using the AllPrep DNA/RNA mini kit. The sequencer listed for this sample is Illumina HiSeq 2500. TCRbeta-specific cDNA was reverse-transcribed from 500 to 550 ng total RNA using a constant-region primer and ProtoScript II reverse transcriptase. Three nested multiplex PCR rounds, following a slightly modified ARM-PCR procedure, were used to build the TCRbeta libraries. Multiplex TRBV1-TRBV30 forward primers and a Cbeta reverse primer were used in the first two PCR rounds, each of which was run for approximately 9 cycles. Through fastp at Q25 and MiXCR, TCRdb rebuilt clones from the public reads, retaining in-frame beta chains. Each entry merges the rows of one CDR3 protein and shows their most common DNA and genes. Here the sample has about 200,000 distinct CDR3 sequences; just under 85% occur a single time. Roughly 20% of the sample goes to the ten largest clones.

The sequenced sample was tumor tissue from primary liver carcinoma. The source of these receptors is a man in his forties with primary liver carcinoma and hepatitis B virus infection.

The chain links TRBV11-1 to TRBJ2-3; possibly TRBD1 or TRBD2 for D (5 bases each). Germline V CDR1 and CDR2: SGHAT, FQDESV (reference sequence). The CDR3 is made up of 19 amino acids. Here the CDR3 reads CGRSSGGSSVGARTDTQYF. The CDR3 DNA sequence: TGTGGCAGGAGTTCTGGGGGAAGCTCTGTTGGAGCCCGCACAGATACGCAGTATTTT.

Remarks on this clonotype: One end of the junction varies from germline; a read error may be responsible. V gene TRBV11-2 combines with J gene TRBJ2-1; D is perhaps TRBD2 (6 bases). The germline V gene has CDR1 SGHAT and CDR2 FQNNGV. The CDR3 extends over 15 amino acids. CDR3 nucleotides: TGTGCCAGCAGCCAGACTAACGGGAGCAATAATGAGCGGTTCTTC. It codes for CASSQTNGSNNERFF.

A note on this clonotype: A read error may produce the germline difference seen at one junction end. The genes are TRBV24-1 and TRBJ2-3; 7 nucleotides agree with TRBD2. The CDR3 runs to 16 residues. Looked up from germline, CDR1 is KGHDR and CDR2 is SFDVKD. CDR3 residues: CAISGRGTTSTDRQYF. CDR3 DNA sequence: TGTGCCATCAGTGGGAGGGGAACGACTAGCACAGATAGGCAGTATTTT.

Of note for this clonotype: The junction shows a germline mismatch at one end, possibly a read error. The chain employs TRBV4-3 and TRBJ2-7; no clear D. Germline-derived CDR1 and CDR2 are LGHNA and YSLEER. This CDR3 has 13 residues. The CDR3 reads CASSQGNSYEQCF. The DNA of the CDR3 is TGTGCAAGCAGCCAAGGAAATTCCTACGAGCAGTGCTTC.

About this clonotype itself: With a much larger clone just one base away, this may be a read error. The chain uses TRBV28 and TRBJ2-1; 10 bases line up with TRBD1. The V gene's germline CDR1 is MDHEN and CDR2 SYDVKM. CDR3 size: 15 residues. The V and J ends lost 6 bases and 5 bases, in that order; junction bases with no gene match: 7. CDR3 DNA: TGTGCCAGCAGCCCAGGACAGGGGGTCAACAATGAGCAGTTCTTC. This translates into CASSPGQGVNNEQFF.

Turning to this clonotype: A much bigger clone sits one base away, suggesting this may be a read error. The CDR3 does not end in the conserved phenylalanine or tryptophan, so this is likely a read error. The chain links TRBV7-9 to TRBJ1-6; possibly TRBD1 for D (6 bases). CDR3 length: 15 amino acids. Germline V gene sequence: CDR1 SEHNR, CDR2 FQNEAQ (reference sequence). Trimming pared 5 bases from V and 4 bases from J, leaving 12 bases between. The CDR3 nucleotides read TGTGCCAGCAGCGCGGAAAGGGGGTATAATTCACCCCTCCACCTT. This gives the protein CASSAERGYNSPLHL.